This entry concerns a single T cell receptor beta chain. This entry is derived from a study of blood T cell repertoires in COVID-19. The CDR3 extends over 15 amino acids. Trimming pared 3 bases from V and 0 bases from J, leaving 9 bases between. Germline loops: CDR1 SGHAT, CDR2 FQNNGV. Sequencing was performed with immunoSEQ multiplex PCR; in TCRdb, only in-frame clones are kept and a portion is missing. This table has roughly 250,000 clones, 80% to 95% appearing once. The source material was PBMCs or T cells enriched from blood (not recorded which). V gene TRBV11-2 combines with J gene TRBJ1-3; D call uncertain. The clonotype comes from a woman between 18 and 29 years old who had recovered from COVID-19. The CDR3 is CASSFGHSSGNTIYF. The CDR3 DNA follows: TGTGCCAGCAGCTTTGGGCATAGCTCTGGAAACACCATATATTTT.